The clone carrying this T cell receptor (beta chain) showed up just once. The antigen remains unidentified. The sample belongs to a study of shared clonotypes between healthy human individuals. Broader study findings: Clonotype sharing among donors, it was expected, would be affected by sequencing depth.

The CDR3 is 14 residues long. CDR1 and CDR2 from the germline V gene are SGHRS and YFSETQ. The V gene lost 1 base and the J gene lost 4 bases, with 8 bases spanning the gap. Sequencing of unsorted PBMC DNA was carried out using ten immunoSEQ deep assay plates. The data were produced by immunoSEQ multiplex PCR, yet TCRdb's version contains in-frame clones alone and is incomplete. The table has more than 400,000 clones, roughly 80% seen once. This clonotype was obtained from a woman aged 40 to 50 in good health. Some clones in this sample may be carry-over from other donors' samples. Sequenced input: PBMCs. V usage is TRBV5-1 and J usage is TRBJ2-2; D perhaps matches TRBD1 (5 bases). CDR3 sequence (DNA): TGCGCCAGCAGCTTGCAGGGAATCACCGGGGAGCTGTTTTTT. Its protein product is CASSLQGITGELFF.